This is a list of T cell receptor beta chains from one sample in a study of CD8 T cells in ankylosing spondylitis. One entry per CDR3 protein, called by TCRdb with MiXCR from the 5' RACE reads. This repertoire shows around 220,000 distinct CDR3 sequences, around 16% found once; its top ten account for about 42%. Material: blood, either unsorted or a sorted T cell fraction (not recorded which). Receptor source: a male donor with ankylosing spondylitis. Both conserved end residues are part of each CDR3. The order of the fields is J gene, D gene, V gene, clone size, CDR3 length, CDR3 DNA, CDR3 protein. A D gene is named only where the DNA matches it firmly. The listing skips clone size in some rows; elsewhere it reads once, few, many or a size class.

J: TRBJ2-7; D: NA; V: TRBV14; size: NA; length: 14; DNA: TGTGCCAGCAGCCAGGCTGCGACAGGAGGCGAGCAGTACTTC; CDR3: CASSQAATGGEQYF
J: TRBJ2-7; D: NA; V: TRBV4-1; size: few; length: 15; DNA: TGCGCCAGCAGCCAAGACCCTCAAAGCTCCTACGAGCAGTACTTC; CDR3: CASSQDPQSSYEQYF
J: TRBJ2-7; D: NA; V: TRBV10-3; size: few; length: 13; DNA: TGTGCCATCAGTGGGGAGGACAGTTACGAGCAGTACTTC; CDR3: CAISGEDSYEQYF
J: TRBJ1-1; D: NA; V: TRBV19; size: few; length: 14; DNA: TGTGCCAGTAGTATCCGAGGCCAGGGCGCTGAAGCTTTCTTT; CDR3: CASSIRGQGAEAFF
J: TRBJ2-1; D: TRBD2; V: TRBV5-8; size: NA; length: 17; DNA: TGTGCCAGCAGCTTGGCCGGAGGAGCGGGGCCTTACAATGAGCAGTTCTTC; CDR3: CASSLAGGAGPYNEQFF
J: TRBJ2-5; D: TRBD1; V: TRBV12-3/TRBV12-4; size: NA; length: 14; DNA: TGTGCCAGCTCCACACGGACAGGCCAAGAGACCCAGTACTTC; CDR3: CASSTRTGQETQYF
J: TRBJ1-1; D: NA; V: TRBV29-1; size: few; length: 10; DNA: TGCAGCGGAGGGGACAAGCAAGCTTTCTTT; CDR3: CSGGDKQAFF
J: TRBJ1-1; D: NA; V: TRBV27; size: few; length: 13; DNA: TGTGCCAGCAGTCCACCAGGGTGGCCTGAAGCTTTCTTT; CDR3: CASSPPGWPEAFF
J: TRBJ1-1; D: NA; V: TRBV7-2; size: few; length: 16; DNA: TGTGCCAGCAGCTTAGTTGTCGGACTCCTGAACACTGAAGCTTTCTTT; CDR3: CASSLVVGLLNTEAFF
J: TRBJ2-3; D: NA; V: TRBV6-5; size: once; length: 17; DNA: TGTGCCAGCAGTTACTTCCCTCCCGGGGGGCCGTCGGATACGCAGTATTTT; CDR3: CASSYFPPGGPSDTQYF
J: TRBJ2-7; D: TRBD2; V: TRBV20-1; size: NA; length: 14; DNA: TGCAGTGCTCAAGGGGACTACCCTTCCTACGAGCAGTACTTC; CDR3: CSAQGDYPSYEQYF
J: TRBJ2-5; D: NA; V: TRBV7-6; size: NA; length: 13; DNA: TGTGCCAGCAGCTCCCTTGTACGTGAGACCCAGTACTTC; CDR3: CASSSLVRETQYF
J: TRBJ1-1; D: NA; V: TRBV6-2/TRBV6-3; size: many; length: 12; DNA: TGTGCCAGCAGTTTGAAGTACACTGAAGCTTTCTTT; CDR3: CASSLKYTEAFF
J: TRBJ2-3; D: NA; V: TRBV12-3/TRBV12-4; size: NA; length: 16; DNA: TGTGCCAGCAGTCAAACTCCCCCGGGATACACAGATACGCAGTATTTT; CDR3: CASSQTPPGYTDTQYF